This entry features one T cell receptor (beta chain) sequence. Its cognate antigen is unknown. Trimming shortened V by 6 bases and J by 2 bases, and 14 bases separated the two germline ends. Germline V gene lookup returns CDR1 MDHEN and CDR2 SYDVKM. The CDR3 loop spans 14 amino acids. This entry belongs to a study of identical twins. Notes on the study in general: Reduced insertions were recorded for abundant cord blood beta clonotypes, with no such pattern in memory repertoires.

TCRdb called the 5' RACE reads again in MiXCR, with one record for every CDR3 protein. This table has approximately 190,000 distinct CDR3 sequences, approximately 15% appearing once. These same data were also listed under a study on T cells expressing NK-cell markers.

Sequenced material: CD8+ T cells sorted from blood. The rearrangement links TRBV28 to TRBJ2-7, with D unclear. The origin of this receptor is a woman aged 18 to 35 in good health. In DNA, the CDR3 is TGTGCCAGCAGCCTTTGGTATTTCGCCTACGAGCAGTACTTC. Translated, it gives CASSLWYFAYEQYF.